The 27 T cell receptor beta chains below all came from one sample that was sequenced in a study of cytomegalovirus exposure and HLA in healthy donors. With 60 Vbeta and 13 Jbeta primers, the PCR was carried out. Generated by immunoSEQ multiplex PCR, the TCRdb table keeps only in-frame clones and is missing some. The repertoire holds 90,000 to 150,000 clones, with roughly four fifths as singletons. Input material: PBMCs. The source of these receptors is a man aged 35-49 years in good health and CMV-seronegative.

V gene TRBV7-9 combines with J gene TRBJ2-1; 9 bases map to TRBD2. V shed 5 bases and J 6 bases; nucleotides not matched to a gene: 11. CDR3 length: 16 amino acids. CDR1 is SEHNR and CDR2 is FQNEAQ in the germline V gene (reference sequence). The CDR3 sequence is CASSQRGLAASNEQFF. Here the CDR3 DNA reads TGTGCCAGCAGCCAAAGGGGACTAGCCGCTTCCAATGAGCAGTTCTTC. Variable domain in full (rest from reference TRBV7-9 and TRBJ2-1): DTGVSQNPRHKITKRGQNVTFRCDPISEHNRLYWYRQTLGQGPEFLTYFQNEAQLEKSRLLSDRFSAERPKGSFSTLEIQRTEQGDSAMYLCASSQRGLAASNEQFFGPGTRLTVL.

The rearrangement uses TRBV7-2 and TRBJ2-3; maybe TRBD1 (5 bases). This CDR3 is 13 amino acids long. Germline V lookup: CDR1 SGHTA, CDR2 FQGNSA. Trimming removed 2 bases at V and 4 bases at J, with 7 bases between. The CDR3 region has the DNA TGTGCCAGCAGCTTAAGCAGGGCAGATACGCAGTATTTT. The encoded protein is CASSLSRADTQYF.

This chain connects TRBV5-1 to TRBJ2-2; 10 nucleotides line up with TRBD1. This CDR3 spans 14 amino acids. Germline V gene lookup returns CDR1 SGHRS and CDR2 YFSETQ. The V gene end was trimmed by 4 bases and the J gene end by 5 bases; junction bases not matched to a gene: 2. CDR3 bases: TGCGCCAGCAGCGCGGGACAGGGGACCGGGGAGCTGTTTTTT. Protein sequence: CASSAGQGTGELFF.

This clone was detected a few times. V gene TRBV9 combines with J gene TRBJ1-3; perhaps TRBD1 as D (5 bases). In germline, CDR1 is SGDLS, CDR2 YYNGEE. Deletions cut 2 bases from V and 2 bases from J, with 11 bases between. The CDR3 is 15 residues long. Here the CDR3 DNA reads TGTGCCAGCAGCGTTGCGGGGGTTCCTGGAAACACCATATATTTT. Translated, it gives CASSVAGVPGNTIYF.

The chain couples TRBV29-1 to TRBJ2-1; perhaps TRBD1 as D (6 bases). The ends were cut back, 4 bases at V and 7 bases at J, with 8 bases in the middle. This CDR3 is 11 amino acids long. CDR1 and CDR2 (germline): SQVTM, ANQGSEA. The CDR3 DNA sequence: TGCAGCGTTGGACAGGTTAATGAGCAGTTCTTC. Its protein product is CSVGQVNEQFF.

The chain recombines TRBV5-1 with TRBJ2-7, with D perhaps TRBD1 (6 bases). Germline V gene sequence: CDR1 SGHRS, CDR2 YFSETQ. This CDR3 has 13 residues. Trimming cost V 6 bases and J 6 bases, with 16 bases left between them. DNA of the CDR3: TGCGCCAGCACCCTAGCAGGGGCTGGCGAGCAGTACTTC. Translation gives CASTLAGAGEQYF.

V usage is TRBV7-2 and J usage is TRBJ2-7; D might be TRBD1 (6 bases). The CDR3 loop spans 15 amino acids. Between the trimmed V and J ends, which lost 5 bases and 5 bases, there was a span of 19 bases. Looked up from germline, CDR1 is SGHTA and CDR2 is FQGNSA. Here the CDR3 DNA reads TGTGCCAGCAGCCAGGGGCCAGGGAATTTCGACGAGCAGTACTTC. Translating it yields CASSQGPGNFDEQYF.

CDR3 bases: TGTGCCAGCAGGGGGGAGGGAGAGTCACCCCTCCACTTT. Amino acids: CASRGEGESPLHF. The rearrangement links TRBV2 to TRBJ1-6; D is perhaps TRBD1 (5 bases). Germline-derived CDR1 and CDR2 are SNHLY and FYNNEI. Trimming removed 6 bases from V and 10 bases from J, with 13 bases in between. CDR3 size: 13 residues.

The chain recombines TRBV7-2 with TRBJ2-1; TRBD2 is a possible D gene (7 bases). The V gene's germline CDR1 is SGHTA and CDR2 FQGNSA. This CDR3 contains 14 residues. Trimming left V 5 bases short and J 6 bases short, with 14 bases between. CDR3 nucleotides: TGTGCCAGCAGCCTAGTAGGGGGGGGCAATGAGCAGTTCTTC. As protein: CASSLVGGGNEQFF.

The chain uses TRBV10-2 and TRBJ2-7; 11 positions match TRBD2. Germline V CDR1 and CDR2: WSHSY, SAAADI. V shed 7 bases and J 5 bases; nucleotides not matched to a gene: 4. The CDR3 is made up of 13 amino acids. The CDR3 DNA is TGCGCCAGCAAGACTAGCGGGAAGAACGAGCAGTACTTC. It yields the protein CASKTSGKNEQYF.

This clone was detected once. The chain recombines TRBV29-1 with TRBJ2-1, with TRBD2 matching 7 bases. Germline CDR1 and CDR2: SQVTM and ANQGSEA. The trim removed 7 bases at V and 5 bases at J, leaving 11 bases unmatched. The CDR3 runs 14 residues. The CDR3: CSGGRGGLDNEQFF. In DNA, the CDR3 is TGCAGCGGCGGGCGCGGGGGTTTGGACAATGAGCAGTTCTTC.

This clone was detected a few times. The chain carries TRBV11-2 and TRBJ2-7; weak D call: TRBD1 (6 bases). The germline V gene encodes CDR1 SGHAT and CDR2 FQNNGV. This CDR3 spans 15 amino acids. Trimming removed 3 bases from V and 1 base from J, with 13 bases in between. The CDR3 DNA reads TGTGCCAGCAGCTTGGAACAGGGAATTTCCTACGAGCAGTACTTC. This gives the protein CASSLEQGISYEQYF. The whole variable domain, remainder taken from reference TRBV11-2 and TRBJ2-7, is EAGVAQSPRYKIIEKRQSVAFWCNPISGHATLYWYQQILGQGPKLLIQFQNNGVVDDSQLPKDRFSAERLKGVDSTLKIQPAKLEDSAVYLCASSLEQGISYEQYFGPGTRLTVT.

The chain combines TRBV5-4 with TRBJ1-2, with a weak D call TRBD1 (6 bases). Deletions cut 1 base from V and 6 bases from J, with 13 bases between. Germline V gene lookup returns CDR1 SGHNT and CDR2 YYREEE (reference sequence). This CDR3 spans 14 amino acids. The CDR3 region is CASSLRDKVHGYTF. The CDR3 DNA reads TGTGCCAGCAGCTTGAGGGACAAAGTTCATGGCTACACCTTC.

The gene calls are TRBV21-1 and TRBJ1-6. TRBV21-1 constitutes a pseudogene. The CDR3 length is 14 residues. The CDR3 sequence: CASSMVRGNSPLHF. The DNA of the CDR3 is TGTGCCAGCAGCATGGTCCGCGGAAATTCACCCCTCCACTTT.

The gene calls are TRBV2 and TRBJ1-2, with D possibly matching TRBD1 (6 bases). There are 12 residues in the CDR3. With 5 bases removed from V and 5 bases from J, the gap between germline ends came to 9 bases. CDR1 SNHLY and CDR2 FYNNEI come from the germline V gene. CDR3 DNA sequence: TGTGCCAGCAGTACAGGGTTTTATGGCTACACCTTC. The encoded protein is CASSTGFYGYTF.

V and J are TRBV6-5 and TRBJ1-1; TRBD1 matches 8 bases. CDR1 is MNHEY, CDR2 SVGAGI, per germline. CDR3 length: 16 residues. V was clipped by 2 bases and J by 4 bases; unmatched bases: 9. CDR3 sequence: CASSYDGIRGLTEAFF. For the CDR3, the DNA is TGTGCCAGCAGTTACGACGGGATCAGGGGGCTCACTGAAGCTTTCTTT.

This chain links TRBV6-5 with TRBJ2-7; D gene unclear. The CDR3 totals 13 residues. Germline values: CDR1 MNHEY, CDR2 SVGAGI. Trimming stripped 7 bases from V and 0 bases from J, with 10 bases between. As DNA, the CDR3 is TGTGCCAGCACCGGCAGGCCCTCCTACGAGCAGTACTTC. Encoded protein: CASTGRPSYEQYF.

This clone was counted only a few times. The gene calls are TRBV6-4 and TRBJ2-3, with D possibly matching TRBD1 (7 bases). The CDR3 totals 15 residues. Trimming left V 5 bases short and J 2 bases short, with 14 bases between. The V gene's germline CDR1 is MRHNA and CDR2 SNTAGT. The CDR3 DNA follows: TGTGCCAGCAGTCAGACAGGGAGGTACACAGATACGCAGTATTTT. It translates to CASSQTGRYTDTQYF.

As concerns this clone: The junction and the germline gene differ at one end; a read error may be behind it. V is TRBV6-1 and J is TRBJ2-6, with D possibly matching TRBD1 (6 bases). CDR1 and CDR2 from the germline V gene are MNHNS and SASEGT. The CDR3 consists of 15 residues. The CDR3 region is CASTYRVAGANGLTF. DNA of the CDR3: TGTGCCAGCACCTACAGGGTTGCTGGGGCCAACGGCCTGACTTTC.

This chain links TRBV19 with TRBJ1-4; 12 bases match TRBD1. This CDR3 is built from 17 residues. V shed 6 bases and J 1 base; nucleotides not matched to a gene: 6. Germline V gene sequence: CDR1 LNHDA, CDR2 SQIVND (reference sequence). CDR3 nucleotide sequence: TGTGCCAGTAGATCCGGGACAGGGGGCCTAACTAATGAAAAACTGTTTTTT. Amino acid sequence: CASRSGTGGLTNEKLFF.

The rearrangement uses TRBV10-1 and TRBJ1-1, with D possibly being TRBD1 (6 bases). Per the germline V gene, CDR1 is WNHNN and CDR2 is SYGVQD (reference sequence). This CDR3 region has 13 residues. V shed 0 bases and J shed 10 bases, with 12 bases lying between them. This chain's CDR3 is CASSESLGARAFF. Written as DNA, the CDR3 is TGCGCCAGCAGTGAGTCATTGGGGGCCAGAGCTTTCTTT.

The CDR3 loop is CAISGRENTEAFF. The DNA of the CDR3 is TGTGCCATCAGTGGAAGAGAGAACACTGAAGCTTTCTTT. This chain links TRBV10-3 with TRBJ1-1; no clear D gene. This CDR3 is built from 13 residues. Trimming cost V 4 bases and J 1 base, with 7 bases left between them. The germline V gene has CDR1 ENHRY and CDR2 SYGVKD.

V gene TRBV5-1 combines with J gene TRBJ1-1; possible D gene TRBD1, 5 bases. With 4 bases removed from V and 1 base from J, the gap between germline ends came to 11 bases. Germline V CDR1 and CDR2: SGHRS, YFSETQ. There are 14 residues in the CDR3. The CDR3: CASSAAGPNTEAFF. CDR3 in DNA: TGCGCCAGCAGCGCCGCGGGACCGAACACTGAAGCTTTCTTT.

This chain connects TRBV5-4 to TRBJ2-7; weak D call: TRBD1 (6 bases). This CDR3 region has 13 residues. The germline CDR1 and CDR2 sequences are SGHNT and YYREEE (reference sequence). V lost 3 bases and J lost 7, with 14 bases in between. CDR3 in amino acids: CASSSTGLREQYF. In DNA form, the CDR3 reads TGTGCCAGCAGCTCTACAGGGCTTAGGGAGCAGTACTTC.

CDR3 nucleotides: TGTGCCAGCAGTGAACCGGGGAATCAGCCCCAGCATTTT. Residues: CASSEPGNQPQHF. The chain couples TRBV25-1 to TRBJ1-5; D call uncertain. Germline V gene lookup returns CDR1 MGHDK and CDR2 SYGVNS. V lost 2 bases and J 4 bases, leaving 6 bases between the germline ends. This CDR3 is 13 amino acids long.

The genes are TRBV6-1 and TRBJ2-3; D is perhaps TRBD2 (6 bases). Germline values: CDR1 MNHNS, CDR2 SASEGT. V was pared by 8 bases and J by 2 bases, with 14 bases between. There are 14 residues in the CDR3. DNA of the CDR3: TGTGCCAGCCCATCCGGGAGCAACACAGATACGCAGTATTTT. Translation gives CASPSGSNTDTQYF.

The CDR3 spells CASSKGQGNSPLHF. CDR3 DNA: TGTGCCAGCTCAAAAGGGCAGGGTAATTCACCCCTCCACTTT. The chain carries TRBV27 and TRBJ1-6, with D maybe TRBD1 (5 bases). Germline values: CDR1 MNHEY, CDR2 SMNVEV (reference sequence). The CDR3 spans 14 residues. V shed 8 bases and J shed 6 bases, with 14 bases lying between them.